These 18 T cell receptor beta chains were sequenced from one sample in a study of CD8 T cells in ankylosing spondylitis. A single record per CDR3 protein comes from TCRdb applying MiXCR to the 5' RACE reads. The data contain 50,000 to 70,000 distinct CDR3 sequences, 6.2% of them singletons. Input material: synovial fluid, either unsorted or a sorted T cell fraction (not recorded which). These TCRs come from a male donor with ankylosing spondylitis.

This clonotype has only a few counts. The chain is built from TRBV29-1 and TRBJ2-3, with 15 bases that match TRBD2. V lost 3 bases, J lost 3 bases, and 1 base stayed unmatched. The CDR3 consists of 15 residues. Germline V gene sequence: CDR1 SQVTM, CDR2 ANQGSEA. CDR3 sequence: CSVDGTSGRTDTQYF. DNA of the CDR3: TGCAGCGTTGATGGGACTAGCGGGAGGACAGATACGCAGTATTTT.

In its sample, this clonotype was seen many times. The chain uses TRBV6-5 and TRBJ1-1; no clear D. The V gene lost 8 bases and the J gene lost 1 base, with 14 bases spanning the gap. The CDR3 contains 14 residues. The germline CDR1 and CDR2 sequences are MNHEY and SVGAGI. This chain's CDR3 is CASRPDLWNTEAFF. For the CDR3, the DNA is TGTGCCAGCCGGCCAGACCTATGGAACACTGAAGCTTTCTTT.

This clonotype occurred a few times. The chain links TRBV6-1 to TRBJ2-7; D is unclear. Trimming shortened V by 2 bases and J by 6 bases, and 11 bases separated the two germline ends. Germline V lookup: CDR1 MNHNS, CDR2 SASEGT. The CDR3 covers 13 residues. In DNA form, the CDR3 reads TGTGCCAGCAGTGAACAGACACCATCCGAGCAGTACTTC. The encoded protein is CASSEQTPSEQYF.

The V and J genes are TRBV12-3 or TRBV12-4 and TRBJ1-1; D not resolved. Trimming left V 4 bases short and J 1 base short, with 10 bases between. CDR3 length: 14 amino acids. This CDR3 reads CASSYAGRNTEAFF. CDR3 bases: TGTGCCAGCAGTTATGCGGGGAGGAACACTGAAGCTTTCTTT.

The chain uses TRBV3-1 and TRBJ2-1; 7 positions match TRBD2. CDR1 is LGHDT, CDR2 YNNKEL, per germline (reference sequence). The CDR3 contains 17 residues. V was clipped by 11 bases and J by 4 bases; unmatched bases: 20. CDR3 residues: CASCQDVGSGWYNEQFF. CDR3 in DNA: TGTGCCTCCTGCCAAGACGTTGGTAGCGGGTGGTACAATGAGCAGTTCTTC.

The chain links TRBV11-2 to TRBJ2-7, with D perhaps assigned TRBD1 or TRBD2 (7 bases each). Per the germline V gene, CDR1 is SGHAT and CDR2 is FQNNGV. Trimming took 7 bases from V and 7 from J, leaving 23 bases between them. The CDR3 runs 15 residues. CDR3 residues: CASTPWGEGQKEQYF. For the CDR3, the DNA is TGTGCCAGCACCCCCTGGGGGGAGGGACAGAAAGAGCAGTACTTC.

In its sample, this clonotype was seen a few times. Written as DNA, the CDR3 is TGCAGCGTCGGGACTAGCCGCTACAATGAGCAGTTCTTC. Amino acid sequence: CSVGTSRYNEQFF. The chain combines TRBV29-1 with TRBJ2-1; 9 positions match TRBD2. The CDR3 sequence is 13 residues long. Germline V gene sequence: CDR1 SQVTM, CDR2 ANQGSEA. V was pared by 6 bases and J by 3 bases, with 3 bases of the junction left unmatched.

The rearrangement links TRBV4-3 to TRBJ2-3; 7 bases are a match to TRBD2. After removal of 0 bases from V and 2 bases from J, the junction contained 11 bases not matched to a gene. Germline assignment: CDR1 LGHNA and CDR2 YSLEER. There are 18 residues in the CDR3. Written as DNA, the CDR3 is TGCGCCAGCAGCCAAGACGGTCCCGGGACTACTTACACAGATACGCAGTATTTT. It encodes CASSQDGPGTTYTDTQYF.

The chain couples TRBV19 to TRBJ2-1; weak D call: TRBD2 (6 bases). V was pared by 3 bases and J by 0 bases, with 15 bases between. The CDR3 loop spans 17 amino acids. Germline lookup yields CDR1 LNHDA and CDR2 SQIVND (reference sequence). Written as DNA, the CDR3 is TGTGCCAGTAGTATTGCAAGCGGGCTCAGCTCCTACAATGAGCAGTTCTTC. This gives the protein CASSIASGLSSYNEQFF.

The table lists this clonotype with many counts. The rearrangement uses TRBV10-2 and TRBJ2-2; 7 nucleotides line up with TRBD2. Germline trimming cut 6 bases from V and 0 bases from J; bases unmatched to any gene: 4. Germline loops: CDR1 WSHSY, CDR2 SAAADI. The CDR3 spans 15 residues. The CDR3 here is CASRRAGANTGELFF. The CDR3 nucleotides are TGCGCCAGCAGGAGGGCGGGAGCGAACACCGGGGAGCTGTTTTTT.

This clonotype was counted only a few times. The chain combines TRBV20-1 with TRBJ2-3; 9 positions agree with TRBD2. V dropped 3 bases and J dropped 6; count of bases not matched to a gene: 7. Germline CDR1 reads DFQATT; CDR2 reads SNEGSKA (reference sequence). The CDR3 has 14 residues. CDR3 residues: CSASRREGRDTQYF. CDR3 DNA: TGCAGTGCTAGTCGGCGGGAGGGCCGGGATACGCAGTATTTT.

This clonotype was observed at least ten times. The chain employs TRBV5-1 and TRBJ1-1; D is unresolved. There are 15 residues in the CDR3. The V end was cut by 1 base, the J end by 5 bases, with 15 bases between. The germline CDR1 and CDR2 sequences are SGHRS and YFSETQ. In nucleotides, the CDR3 is TGCGCCAGCAGCTTGTATCTCTCTTCTATAACTGAAGCTTTCTTT. This gives the protein CASSLYLSSITEAFF.

The chain combines TRBV5-1 with TRBJ2-3; D remains ambiguous. This CDR3 has 16 residues. With 5 bases removed from V and 1 base from J, the gap between germline ends came to 17 bases. CDR1 and CDR2 from the germline V gene are SGHRS and YFSETQ. In DNA form, the CDR3 reads TGCGCCAGCAGTTACCACGGTGACTCTCGCACAGATACGCAGTATTTT. As protein: CASSYHGDSRTDTQYF.

This clonotype was observed at least ten times. The V gene is TRBV6-5, the J gene TRBJ2-1, with TRBD2 identical over 12 bases. The trim removed 4 bases at V and 1 base at J, leaving 2 bases unmatched. This CDR3 spans 16 amino acids. Per the germline V gene, CDR1 is MNHEY and CDR2 is SVGAGI. DNA for the CDR3: TGTGCCAGCAGTTCCACTAGCGGGAGGTCCTACAATGAGCAGTTCTTC. It translates to CASSSTSGRSYNEQFF.

This clonotype was seen repeatedly, ten times or more. The chain joins TRBV6-1 to TRBJ2-2; 7 nucleotides agree with TRBD1. Per germline, CDR1 MNHNS and CDR2 SASEGT. V shed 6 bases, J shed 3 bases, and the junction held 4 bases outside the gene matches. The CDR3 sequence is 14 residues long. The CDR3: CASRGDRYTGELFF. CDR3 bases: TGTGCCAGCAGAGGGGACAGATACACCGGGGAGCTGTTTTTT.

This clonotype has ten or more counts. The chain combines TRBV3-1 with TRBJ2-2, with TRBD1 matching 8 bases. Germline values: CDR1 LGHDT, CDR2 YNNKEL (reference sequence). This CDR3 has 16 amino acids. Germline trimming cut 2 bases from V and 3 bases from J; bases unmatched to any gene: 5. The CDR3 reads CASSQLRTGYTGELFF. The DNA of the CDR3 is TGTGCCAGCAGCCAATTAAGGACAGGGTACACCGGGGAGCTGTTTTTT.

V is TRBV28 and J is TRBJ1-4; no clear D. The CDR3 totals 13 residues. V lost 8 bases and J lost 5, with 12 bases in between. Germline CDR1 reads MDHEN; CDR2 reads SYDVKM. CDR3 region: CASWEGLNEKLFF. In DNA form, the CDR3 reads TGTGCCAGCTGGGAGGGATTGAATGAAAAACTGTTTTTT.

This clonotype was picked up a small number of times. The rearrangement links TRBV2 to TRBJ2-3, with TRBD2 matching over 10 bases. Unmatched junction bases numbered 5, after V lost 7 bases and J lost 1 base. Germline assignment: CDR1 SNHLY and CDR2 FYNNEI. The length of the CDR3 is 15 residues. CDR3 residues: CASKGLAQRTDTQYF. The CDR3 DNA sequence: TGTGCCAGCAAGGGACTAGCGCAACGCACAGATACGCAGTATTTT. The whole variable domain, filled in from reference TRBV2 and TRBJ2-3, reads EPEVTQTPSHQVTQMGQEVILRCVPISNHLYFYWYRQILGQKVEFLVSFYNNEISEKSEIFDDQFSVERPDGSNFTLKIRSTKLEDSAMYFCASKGLAQRTDTQYFGPGTRLTVL.